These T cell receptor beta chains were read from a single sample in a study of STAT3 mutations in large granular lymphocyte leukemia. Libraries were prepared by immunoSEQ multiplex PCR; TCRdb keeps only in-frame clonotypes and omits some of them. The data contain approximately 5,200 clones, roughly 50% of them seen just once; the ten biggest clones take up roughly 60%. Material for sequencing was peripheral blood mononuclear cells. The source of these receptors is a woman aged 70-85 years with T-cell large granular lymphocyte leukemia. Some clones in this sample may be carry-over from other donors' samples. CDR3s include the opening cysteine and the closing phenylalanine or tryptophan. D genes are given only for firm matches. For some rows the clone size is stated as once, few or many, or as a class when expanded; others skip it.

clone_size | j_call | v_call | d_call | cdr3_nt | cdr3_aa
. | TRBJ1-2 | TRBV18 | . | TGTGCCAGCTCCCCAGGCAAGGGCGGGGGCGACTATGGCTACACCTTC | CASSPGKGGGDYGYTF
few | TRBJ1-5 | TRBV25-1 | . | TGTGCCAGCAGTGAACCGGGCGGTCAGCCCCAGCATTTT | CASSEPGGQPQHF
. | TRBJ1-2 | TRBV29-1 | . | TGCAGCGTTCCCTTATCAGGCGCCTATGGCTACACCTTC | CSVPLSGAYGYTF
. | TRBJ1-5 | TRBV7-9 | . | TGTGCCAGCAGCTTAGCCGGGACGGTTAATCAGCCCCAGCATTTT | CASSLAGTVNQPQHF
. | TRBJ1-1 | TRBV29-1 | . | TGCAGCGTTGAGGTATTCATGAACACTGAAGCTTTCTTT | CSVEVFMNTEAFF
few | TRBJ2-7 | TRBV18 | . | TGTGCCAGCTCACCACCGGGGGCCAGGGTGGGTTACGAGCAGTACTTC | CASSPPGARVGYEQYF
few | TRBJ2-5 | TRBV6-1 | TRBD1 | TGTGCCAGCAGGAAACAGGGGCAAGAGACCCAGTACTTC | CASRKQGQETQYF
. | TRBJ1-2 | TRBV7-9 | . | TGTGCCAGCAGCTTAGGTCGGAGCAGTAACTATGGCTACACCTTC | CASSLGRSSNYGYTF
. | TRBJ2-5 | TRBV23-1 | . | TGCGCCAGCAGTCTCGTTGGCGTCCGGGAGACCCAGTACTTC | CASSLVGVRETQYF
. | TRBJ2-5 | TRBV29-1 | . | TGCAGCGTTGCGCAAGAGACCCAGTACTTC | CSVAQETQYF
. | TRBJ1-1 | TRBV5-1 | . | TGCGCCAGCAGCTTGGCCCCGGCGAACACTGAAGCTTTCTTT | CASSLAPANTEAFF
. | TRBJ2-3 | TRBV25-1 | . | TGTGCCAGCAGTGAATTCAGCTTAACAGATACGCAGTATTTT | CASSEFSLTDTQYF
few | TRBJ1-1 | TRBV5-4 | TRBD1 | TGTGCCAGCAGCTTCGGACAGGACAGGATTGAAGCTTTCTTT | CASSFGQDRIEAFF
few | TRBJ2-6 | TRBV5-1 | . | TGCGCCAGCAGCCCCCAGGGGACCTCTGGGGCCAACGTCCTGACTTTC | CASSPQGTSGANVLTF
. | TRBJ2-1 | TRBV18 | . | TGTGCCAGCTCACCCGCGTCGGGGAGGAGCTCCTACAATGAGCAGTTCTTC | CASSPASGRSSYNEQFF
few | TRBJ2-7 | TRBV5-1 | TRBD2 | TGCGCCAGCAGCTTGATCCCGGGAGGGAACGAGCAGTACTTC | CASSLIPGGNEQYF
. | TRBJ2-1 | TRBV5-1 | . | TGCGCCAGCAGCTTGTCGGGTCCTTTCTACAATGAGCAGTTCTTC | CASSLSGPFYNEQFF
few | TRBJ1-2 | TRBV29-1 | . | TGCAGCGGCCTTAAGACGGACAGTCATAACTATGGCTACACCTTC | CSGLKTDSHNYGYTF
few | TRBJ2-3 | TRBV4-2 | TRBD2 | TGTGCCAGCAGCCAACGGGCGGGGACTAGCAAGGCAGATACGCAGTATTTT | CASSQRAGTSKADTQYF
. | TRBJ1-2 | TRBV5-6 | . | TGTGCCAGCAGCTCGACTGGGAAGTATGGCTACACCTTC | CASSSTGKYGYTF
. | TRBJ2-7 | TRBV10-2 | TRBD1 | TGCGCCAGCAGTGAGTCGGGACAGCAGTACGAGCAGTACTTC | CASSESGQQYEQYF
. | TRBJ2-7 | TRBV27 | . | TGTGCCAGCGTTAACCGGAATTACGAGCAGTACTTC | CASVNRNYEQYF
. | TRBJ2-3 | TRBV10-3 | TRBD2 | TGTGCCATCGCCAGCCTGGGACTAGTGGGCACAGATACGCAGTATTTT | CAIASLGLVGTDTQYF
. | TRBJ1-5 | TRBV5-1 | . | TGCGCCAGCAGCTTGGTTCCGGGGGCTGGCAATCAGCCCCAGCATTTT | CASSLVPGAGNQPQHF
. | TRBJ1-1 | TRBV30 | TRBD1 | TGTGCCTGGAGTGGAACGGACAGGGCGTACACTGAAGCTTTCTTT | CAWSGTDRAYTEAFF
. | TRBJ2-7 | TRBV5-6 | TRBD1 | TGTGCCAGCAGCCCCGGGACAGGGCTAGTCTACGAGCAGTACTTC | CASSPGTGLVYEQYF
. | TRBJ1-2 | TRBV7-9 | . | TGTGCCAGCAGTTCCTACAGGATGAACAGGGATGGCACCTATGGCTACACCTTC | CASSSYRMNRDGTYGYTF
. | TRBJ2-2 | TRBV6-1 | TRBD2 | TGTGCCAGCAGTGAACTTAGCGGGGCGCCTGCCGGGGAGCTGTTTTTT | CASSELSGAPAGELFF
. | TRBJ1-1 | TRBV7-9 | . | TGTGCCAGCAGTCACGGGGGCACTGAAGCTTTCTTT | CASSHGGTEAFF
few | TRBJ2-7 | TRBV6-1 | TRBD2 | TGTGCCAGCAGTGAAGCTAGCGGGAGCTCCTACGAGCAGTACTTC | CASSEASGSSYEQYF
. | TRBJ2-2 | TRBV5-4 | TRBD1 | TGTGCCAGCAGCCTACCTGGGACAGGGTCAGTCACCGGGGAGCTGTTTTTT | CASSLPGTGSVTGELFF
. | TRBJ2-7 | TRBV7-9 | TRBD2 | TGTGCCAGCAGTGGAACAGGCTCCGGACTAGCGGGAAGATCCTACGAGCAGTACTTC | CASSGTGSGLAGRSYEQYF
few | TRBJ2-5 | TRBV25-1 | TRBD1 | TGTGCCAGCAGCATAGGACAGGGGGGAGAGACCCAGTACTTC | CASSIGQGGETQYF
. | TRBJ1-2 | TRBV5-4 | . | TGTGCCAGCAGCTTACAGAGGACCTATGGCTACACCTTC | CASSLQRTYGYTF
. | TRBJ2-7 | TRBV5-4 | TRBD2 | TGTGCCAGCAGCTCGGGGGGGAGCGGGAGATACGAGCAGTACTTC | CASSSGGSGRYEQYF
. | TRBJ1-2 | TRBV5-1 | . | TGCGCCAGCAGGCGGACGGATGGCTACACCTTC | CASRRTDGYTF
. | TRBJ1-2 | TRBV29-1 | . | TGCAGCGCCCCCCAGGACTACTATGGCTACACCTTC | CSAPQDYYGYTF
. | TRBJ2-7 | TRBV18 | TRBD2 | TGTGCCAGCTCACCAAGCGGGATAAAGTCTTACGAGCAGTACTTC | CASSPSGIKSYEQYF
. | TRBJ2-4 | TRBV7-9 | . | TGTGCCAGCAGCGAGCGGACAGCCATTCAAAACATTCAGTACTTC | CASSERTAIQNIQYF
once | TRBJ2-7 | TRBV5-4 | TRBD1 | TGTGCCAGCAGCCTAAAGGGACAGGGGGCTTACGAGCAGTACTTC | CASSLKGQGAYEQYF